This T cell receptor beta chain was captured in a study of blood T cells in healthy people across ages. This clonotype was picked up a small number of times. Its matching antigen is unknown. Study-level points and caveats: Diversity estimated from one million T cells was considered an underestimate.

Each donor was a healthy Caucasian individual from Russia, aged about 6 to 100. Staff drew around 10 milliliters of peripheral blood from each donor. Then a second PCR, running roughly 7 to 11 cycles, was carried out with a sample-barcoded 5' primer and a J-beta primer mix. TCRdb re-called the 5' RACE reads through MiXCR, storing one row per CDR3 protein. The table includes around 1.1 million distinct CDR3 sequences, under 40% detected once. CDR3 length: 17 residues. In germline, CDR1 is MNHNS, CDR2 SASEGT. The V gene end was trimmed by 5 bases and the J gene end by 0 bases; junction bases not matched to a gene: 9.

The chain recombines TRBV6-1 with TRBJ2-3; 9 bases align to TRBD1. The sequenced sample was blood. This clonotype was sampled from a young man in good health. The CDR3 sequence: CASSTGTGLTSTDTQYF. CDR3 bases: TGTGCCAGCAGTACCGGGACAGGGCTCACTAGCACAGATACGCAGTATTTT.